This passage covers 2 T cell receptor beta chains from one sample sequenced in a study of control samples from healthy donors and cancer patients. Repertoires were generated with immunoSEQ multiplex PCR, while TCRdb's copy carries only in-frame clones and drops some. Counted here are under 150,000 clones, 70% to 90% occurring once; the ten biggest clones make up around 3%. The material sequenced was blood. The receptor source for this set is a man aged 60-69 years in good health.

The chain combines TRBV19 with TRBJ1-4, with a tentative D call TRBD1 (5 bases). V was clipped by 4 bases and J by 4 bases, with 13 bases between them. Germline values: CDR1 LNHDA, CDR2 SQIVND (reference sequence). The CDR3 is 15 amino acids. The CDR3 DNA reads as TGTGCCAGTAGTAAGACTGCGGGGGGTAATGAAAAACTGTTTTTT. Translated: CASSKTAGGNEKLFF. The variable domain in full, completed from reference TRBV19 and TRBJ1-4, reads DGGITQSPKYLFRKEGQNVTLSCEQNLNHDAMYWYRQDPGQGLRLIYYSQIVNDFQKGDIAEGYSVSREKKESFPLTVTSAQKNPTAFYLCASSKTAGGNEKLFFGSGTQLSVL.

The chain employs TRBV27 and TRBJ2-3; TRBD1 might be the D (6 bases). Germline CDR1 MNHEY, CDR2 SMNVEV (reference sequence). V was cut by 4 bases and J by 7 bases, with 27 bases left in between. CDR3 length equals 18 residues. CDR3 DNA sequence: TGTGCCAGCAGTTCCTTAGAGGGGGTACTAGGGGCTCGCCATACGCAGTATTTT. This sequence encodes CASSSLEGVLGARHTQYF.